The 15 T cell receptor beta chains reported below all come from one sample, sequenced in a study of shared clonotypes between healthy human individuals. Produced via immunoSEQ multiplex PCR; TCRdb's table is partial and in-frame only. Of 190,000 or so clones listed, about 66% are singletons. Source material: memory CD4+ T cells sorted from blood. Specified subset: CD45RA-negative fraction. These receptors were collected from a man in his thirties or forties in good health.

The chain employs TRBV18 and TRBJ2-7; no definite D call. Trimming pared 0 bases from V and 3 bases from J, leaving 12 bases between. Germline CDR1 and CDR2: KGHSH and LQKENI. This CDR3 has 15 residues. The CDR3 reads CASSPPGNRDYEQYF. The CDR3 DNA reads as TGTGCCAGCTCACCACCAGGGAATCGAGACTACGAGCAGTACTTC.

In this sample, this clone turned up a few times. The gene calls are TRBV29-1 and TRBJ2-7, with 7 nucleotides matching TRBD1. With V trimmed by 6 bases and J by 0 bases, 2 bases remained unmatched. CDR1 and CDR2 from the germline V gene are SQVTM and ANQGSEA. This CDR3 contains 12 residues. In nucleotides, the CDR3 is TGCAGCGTCCGGGACAGCTCCTACGAGCAGTACTTC. It encodes CSVRDSSYEQYF.

This chain links TRBV5-4 with TRBJ2-5, with D unclear. Trimming removed 2 bases at V and 4 bases at J, with 21 bases between. This CDR3 region has 17 residues. Germline CDR1 SGHNT, CDR2 YYREEE (reference sequence). CDR3 region: CASSFSSQIPIGETQYF. The CDR3 DNA reads TGTGCCAGCAGCTTTAGTTCCCAAATCCCCATCGGAGAGACCCAGTACTTC. The whole variable domain, filled in from reference TRBV5-4 and TRBJ2-5, reads ETGVTQSPTHLIKTRGQQVTLRCSSQSGHNTVSWYQQALGQGPQFIFQYYREEENGRGNFPPRFSGLQFPNYSSELNVNALELDDSALYLCASSFSSQIPIGETQYFGPGTRLLVL.

V usage is TRBV2 and J usage is TRBJ2-1, with no clear D. The CDR3 is 14 amino acids. The germline V gene has CDR1 SNHLY and CDR2 FYNNEI. The V end lost 4 bases, the J end lost 1 base, and 8 bases lay between the germline ends. The CDR3 nucleotides read TGTGCCAGCAGTGTCATTGGGTCCTACAATGAGCAGTTCTTC. Translated: CASSVIGSYNEQFF.

The genes are TRBV2 and TRBJ2-7; 10 bases line up with TRBD2. The CDR3 is 13 amino acids. The trim removed 11 bases at V and 2 bases at J, leaving 6 bases unmatched. The germline gives CDR1 SNHLY, CDR2 FYNNEI. This CDR3 reads CAGGTSVTYEQYF. Here the CDR3 DNA reads TGTGCCGGCGGGACTAGCGTGACCTACGAGCAGTACTTC. The full variable domain, completed using reference TRBV2 and TRBJ2-7, is EPEVTQTPSHQVTQMGQEVILRCVPISNHLYFYWYRQILGQKVEFLVSFYNNEISEKSEIFDDQFSVERPDGSNFTLKIRSTKLEDSAMYFCAGGTSVTYEQYFGPGTRLTVT.

This rearrangement joins TRBV9 to TRBJ2-1; 10 bases are shared with TRBD2. J was trimmed by 6 bases and V by 3 bases; bases with no gene match: 12. CDR3 length: 17 amino acids. Germline CDR1 reads SGDLS; CDR2 reads YYNGEE. CDR3 coding DNA: TGTGCCAGCAGCGCCGGGAGTAGCGGGAGGTTACGCAATGAGCAGTTCTTC. Its protein is CASSAGSSGRLRNEQFF.

The V gene is TRBV9, the J gene TRBJ1-5; no firm D call. Germline loops: CDR1 SGDLS, CDR2 YYNGEE. The CDR3 spans 13 residues. V was clipped by 0 bases and J by 1 base, with 2 bases between them. The CDR3 region is CASSVGSNQPQHF. CDR3 bases: TGTGCCAGCAGCGTAGGAAGCAATCAGCCCCAGCATTTT.

The V call is TRBV28, the J call TRBJ1-1; D perhaps matches TRBD1 (5 bases). The germline V gene encodes CDR1 MDHEN and CDR2 SYDVKM. Trimming pared 4 bases from V and 4 bases from J, leaving 10 bases between. The CDR3 totals 13 residues. The CDR3 nucleotides read TGTGCCAGCAGTTCCCCAGGGTCCACTGAAGCTTTCTTT. It translates to CASSSPGSTEAFF.

This chain connects TRBV6-6 to TRBJ1-2; no reliable D call. CDR3 size: 15 residues. Per germline, CDR1 MNHNY and CDR2 SVGAGI (reference sequence). V was trimmed by 4 bases and J by 2 bases, leaving 14 bases between them. The CDR3 is CASSSLTRLNYGYTF. The DNA of the CDR3 is TGTGCCAGCAGTTCCCTGACGCGATTGAACTATGGCTACACCTTC.

The CDR3 sequence: CASSLQGGTNYGYTF. Here the CDR3 DNA reads TGCGCCAGCAGCCTCCAGGGGGGGACTAACTATGGCTACACCTTC. V gene TRBV4-1 combines with J gene TRBJ1-2; the match to TRBD1 covers 7 bases. The germline V gene has CDR1 MGHRA and CDR2 YSYEKL. The CDR3 contains 15 residues. The trim removed 4 bases at V and 0 bases at J, leaving 5 bases unmatched.

V usage is TRBV10-1 and J usage is TRBJ2-7; weak D call: TRBD2 (7 bases). CDR3 size: 14 residues. Germline V CDR1 and CDR2: WNHNN, SYGVQD (reference sequence). V was shortened by 4 bases and J by 5 bases, with 15 bases between the two germline ends. The DNA for the CDR3 is TGCGCCAGCAGTGTGGGGGGGACACAGAACGAGCAGTACTTC. It is translated as CASSVGGTQNEQYF.

DNA of the CDR3: TGCAGCGTTGGGGACAGGGGGGCTGGCACAGATACGCAGTATTTT. Translation: CSVGDRGAGTDTQYF. The rearrangement uses TRBV29-1 and TRBJ2-3; TRBD1 aligns across 11 bases. Losses at the gene ends were 4 bases for V and 1 base for J; bases not matched to a gene: 4. CDR3 length: 15 residues. In germline, CDR1 is SQVTM, CDR2 ANQGSEA.

The chain recombines TRBV5-1 with TRBJ2-5; 12 nucleotides match TRBD2. Germline CDR1 and CDR2: SGHRS and YFSETQ. V lost 0 bases and J lost 1; bases outside the gene matches: 1. The CDR3 loop spans 16 amino acids. The CDR3 protein is CASSLGLAGAQETQYF. The CDR3 DNA follows: TGCGCCAGCAGCTTGGGACTAGCGGGAGCCCAAGAGACCCAGTACTTC.

This clone was counted between two and nine times. The genes are TRBV6-1 and TRBJ2-2; D remains ambiguous. The CDR3 spans 11 residues. V lost 6 bases and J lost 3, with 2 bases in between. Germline-derived CDR1 and CDR2 are MNHNS and SASEGT. The chain's CDR3 is CASRDTGELFF. CDR3 nucleotide sequence: TGTGCCAGCAGGGACACCGGGGAGCTGTTTTTT.

In nucleotides, the CDR3 is TGTGCCAGCAGCTTTGATACCCACTCCTCGTCCGAGCAGTACTTC. Translating gives CASSFDTHSSSEQYF. This chain joins TRBV7-2 and TRBJ2-7; D remains ambiguous. This CDR3 is 15 amino acids long. Trimming removed 3 bases at V and 6 bases at J, with 18 bases between. CDR1 SGHTA and CDR2 FQGNSA come from the germline V gene.